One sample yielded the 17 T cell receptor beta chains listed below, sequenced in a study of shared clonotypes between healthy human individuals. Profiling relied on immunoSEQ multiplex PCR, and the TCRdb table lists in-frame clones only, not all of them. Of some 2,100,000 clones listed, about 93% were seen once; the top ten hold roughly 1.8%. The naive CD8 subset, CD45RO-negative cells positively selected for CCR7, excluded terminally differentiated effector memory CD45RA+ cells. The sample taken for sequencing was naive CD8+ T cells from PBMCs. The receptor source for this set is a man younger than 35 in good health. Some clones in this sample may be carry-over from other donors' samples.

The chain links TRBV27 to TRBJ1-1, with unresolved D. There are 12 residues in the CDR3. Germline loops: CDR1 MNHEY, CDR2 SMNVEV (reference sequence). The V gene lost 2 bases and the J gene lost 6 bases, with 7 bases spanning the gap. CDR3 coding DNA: TGTGCCAGCAGTTTACTGGGGTCTGAAGCTTTCTTT. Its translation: CASSLLGSEAFF.

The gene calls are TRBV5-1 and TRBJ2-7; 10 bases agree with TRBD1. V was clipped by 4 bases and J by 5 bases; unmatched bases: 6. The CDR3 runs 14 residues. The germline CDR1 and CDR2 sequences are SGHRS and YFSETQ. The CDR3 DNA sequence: TGCGCCAGCAGCGCCGGACAGGGGGTGGACGAGCAGTACTTC. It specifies CASSAGQGVDEQYF.

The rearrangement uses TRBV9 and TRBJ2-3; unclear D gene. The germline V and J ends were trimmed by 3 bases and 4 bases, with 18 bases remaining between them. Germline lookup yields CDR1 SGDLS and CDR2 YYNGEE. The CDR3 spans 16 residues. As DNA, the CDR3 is TGTGCCAGCAGCGCCACCAACCCCCGTGTGGCAGATACGCAGTATTTT. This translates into CASSATNPRVADTQYF.

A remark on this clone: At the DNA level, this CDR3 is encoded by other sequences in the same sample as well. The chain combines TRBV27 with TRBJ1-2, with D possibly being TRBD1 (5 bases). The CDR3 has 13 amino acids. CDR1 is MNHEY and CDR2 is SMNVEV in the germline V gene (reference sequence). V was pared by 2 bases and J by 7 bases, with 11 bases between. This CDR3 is CASSLGGAVGYTF. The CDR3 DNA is TGTGCCAGCAGTTTAGGGGGTGCCGTTGGCTACACCTTC.

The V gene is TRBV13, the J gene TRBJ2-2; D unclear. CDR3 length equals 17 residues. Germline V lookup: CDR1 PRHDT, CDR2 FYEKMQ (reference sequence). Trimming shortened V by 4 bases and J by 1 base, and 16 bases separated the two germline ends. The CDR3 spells CASSSILSVMNTGELFF. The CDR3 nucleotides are TGTGCCAGCAGCTCTATCCTAAGCGTAATGAACACCGGGGAGCTGTTTTTT. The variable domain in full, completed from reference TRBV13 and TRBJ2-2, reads AAGVIQSPRHLIKEKRETATLKCYPIPRHDTVYWYQQGPGQDPQFLISFYEKMQSDKGSIPDRFSAQQFSDYHSELNMSSLELGDSALYFCASSSILSVMNTGELFFGEGSRLTVL.

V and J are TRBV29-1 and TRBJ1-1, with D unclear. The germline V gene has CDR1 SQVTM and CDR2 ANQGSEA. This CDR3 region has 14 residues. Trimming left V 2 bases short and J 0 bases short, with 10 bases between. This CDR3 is CSVELGQLNTEAFF. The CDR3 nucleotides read TGCAGCGTTGAACTAGGGCAGCTGAACACTGAAGCTTTCTTT.

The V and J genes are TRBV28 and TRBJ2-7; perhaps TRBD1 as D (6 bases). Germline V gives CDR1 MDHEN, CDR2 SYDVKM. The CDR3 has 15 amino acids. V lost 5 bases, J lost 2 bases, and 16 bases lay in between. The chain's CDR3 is CASSPSDRLPYEQYF. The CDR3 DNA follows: TGTGCCAGCAGTCCCTCGGACAGACTACCCTACGAGCAGTACTTC.

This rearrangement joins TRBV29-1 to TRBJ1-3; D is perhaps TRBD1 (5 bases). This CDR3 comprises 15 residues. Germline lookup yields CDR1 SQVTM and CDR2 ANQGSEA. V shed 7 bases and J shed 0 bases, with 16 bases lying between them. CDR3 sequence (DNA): TGCAGCGCCCGAGGGGCGGGTAGCTCTGGAAACACCATATATTTT. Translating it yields CSARGAGSSGNTIYF.

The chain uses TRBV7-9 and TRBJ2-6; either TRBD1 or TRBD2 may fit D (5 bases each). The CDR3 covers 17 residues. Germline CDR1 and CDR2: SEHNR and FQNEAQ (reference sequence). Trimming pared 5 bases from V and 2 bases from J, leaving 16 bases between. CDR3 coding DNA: TGTGCCAGCAGCCCGATACTTCAGGGAGCTGGGGCCAACGTCCTGACTTTC. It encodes CASSPILQGAGANVLTF.

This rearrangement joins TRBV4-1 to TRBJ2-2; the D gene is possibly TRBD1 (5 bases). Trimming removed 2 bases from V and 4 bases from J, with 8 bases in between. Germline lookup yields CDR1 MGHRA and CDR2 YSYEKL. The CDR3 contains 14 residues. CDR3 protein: CASSQYRSTGELFF. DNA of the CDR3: TGCGCCAGCAGCCAATACAGGAGCACCGGGGAGCTGTTTTTT.

The CDR3 is CASSVGGTRGYNEQFF. CDR3 sequence (DNA): TGTGCCAGCAGTGTCGGGGGGACTAGGGGATACAATGAGCAGTTCTTC. This chain uses TRBV2 with TRBJ2-1, with 8 positions matching TRBD2. The trim removed 4 bases at V and 4 bases at J, leaving 9 bases unmatched. There are 16 residues in the CDR3. Germline-derived CDR1 and CDR2 are SNHLY and FYNNEI.

As DNA, the CDR3 is TGCAGCGTTGAAGATCAGGGGTCGAGAGAAGAGACCCAGTACTTC. Protein product: CSVEDQGSREETQYF. This sequence joins TRBV29-1 and TRBJ2-5; perhaps TRBD1 as D (6 bases). Germline V lookup: CDR1 SQVTM, CDR2 ANQGSEA. The CDR3 spans 15 residues. Trimming took 0 bases from V and 3 from J, leaving 14 bases between them.

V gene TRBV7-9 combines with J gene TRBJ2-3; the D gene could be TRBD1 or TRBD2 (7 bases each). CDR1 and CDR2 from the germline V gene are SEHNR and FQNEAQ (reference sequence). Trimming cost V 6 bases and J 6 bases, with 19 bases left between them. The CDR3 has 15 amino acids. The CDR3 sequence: CASSSTGREWDTQYF. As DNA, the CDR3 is TGTGCCAGCAGTTCGACAGGGCGGGAGTGGGATACGCAGTATTTT.

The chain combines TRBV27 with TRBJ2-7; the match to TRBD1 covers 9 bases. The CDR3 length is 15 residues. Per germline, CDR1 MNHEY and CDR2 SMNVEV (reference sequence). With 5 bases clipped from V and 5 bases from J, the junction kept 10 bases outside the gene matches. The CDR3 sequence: CASSTVTGGADEQYF. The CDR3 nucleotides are TGTGCCAGCAGTACAGTCACAGGGGGCGCGGACGAGCAGTACTTC.

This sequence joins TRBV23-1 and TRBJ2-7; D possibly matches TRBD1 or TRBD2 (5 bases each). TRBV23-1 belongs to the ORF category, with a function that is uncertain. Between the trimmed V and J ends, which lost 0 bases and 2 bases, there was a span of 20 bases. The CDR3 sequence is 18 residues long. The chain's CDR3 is CASSQSARGRETTYEQYF. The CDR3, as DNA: TGCGCCAGCAGTCAATCGGCTAGGGGACGGGAAACCACCTACGAGCAGTACTTC.

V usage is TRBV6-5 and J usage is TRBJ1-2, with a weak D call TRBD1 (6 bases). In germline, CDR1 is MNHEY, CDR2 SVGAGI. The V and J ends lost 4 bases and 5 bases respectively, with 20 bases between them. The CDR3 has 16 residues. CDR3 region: CASSSPGHPHRYGYTF. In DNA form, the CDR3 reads TGTGCCAGCAGTTCCCCGGGACATCCTCATCGTTATGGCTACACCTTC.

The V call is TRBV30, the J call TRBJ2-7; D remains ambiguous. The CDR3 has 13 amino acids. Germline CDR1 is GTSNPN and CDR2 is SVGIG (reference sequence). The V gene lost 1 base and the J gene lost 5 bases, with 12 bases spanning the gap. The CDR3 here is CAWSGVVAHEQYF. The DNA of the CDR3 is TGTGCCTGGAGTGGGGTAGTGGCCCACGAGCAGTACTTC. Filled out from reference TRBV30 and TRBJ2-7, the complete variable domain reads SQTIHQWPATLVQPVGSPLSLECTVEGTSNPNLYWYRQAAGRGLQLLFYSVGIGQISSEVPQNLSASRPQDRQFILSSKKLLLSDSGFYLCAWSGVVAHEQYFGPGTRLTVT.